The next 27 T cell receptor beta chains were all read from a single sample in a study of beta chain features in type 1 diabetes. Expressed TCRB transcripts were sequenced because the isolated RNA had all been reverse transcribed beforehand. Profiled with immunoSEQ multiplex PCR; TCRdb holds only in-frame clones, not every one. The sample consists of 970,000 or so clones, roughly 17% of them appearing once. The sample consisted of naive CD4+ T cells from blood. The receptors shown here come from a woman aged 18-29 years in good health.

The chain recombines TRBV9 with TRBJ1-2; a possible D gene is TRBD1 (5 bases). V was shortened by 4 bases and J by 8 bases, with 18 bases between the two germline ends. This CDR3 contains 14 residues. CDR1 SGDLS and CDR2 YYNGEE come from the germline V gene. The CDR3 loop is CASSPAGRQNGYTF. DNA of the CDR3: TGTGCCAGCAGCCCAGCGGGCCGACAGAACGGCTACACCTTC. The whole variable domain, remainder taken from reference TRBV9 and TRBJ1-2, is DSGVTQTPKHLITATGQRVTLRCSPRSGDLSVYWYQQSLDQGLQFLIQYYNGEERAKGNILERFSAQQFPDLHSELNLSSLELGDSALYFCASSPAGRQNGYTFGSGTRLTVV.

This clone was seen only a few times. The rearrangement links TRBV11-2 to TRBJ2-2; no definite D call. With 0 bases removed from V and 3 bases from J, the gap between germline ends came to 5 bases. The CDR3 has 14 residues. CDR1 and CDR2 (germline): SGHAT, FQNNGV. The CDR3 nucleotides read TGTGCCAGCAGCTTAGATCCAGACACCGGGGAGCTGTTTTTT. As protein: CASSLDPDTGELFF.

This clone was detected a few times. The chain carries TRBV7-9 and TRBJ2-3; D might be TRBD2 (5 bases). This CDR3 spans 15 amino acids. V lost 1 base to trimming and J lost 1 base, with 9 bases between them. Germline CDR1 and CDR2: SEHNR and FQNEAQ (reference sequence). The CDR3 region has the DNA TGTGCCAGCAGCTTAGGGCGGGTCCGCACAGATACGCAGTATTTT. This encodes CASSLGRVRTDTQYF.

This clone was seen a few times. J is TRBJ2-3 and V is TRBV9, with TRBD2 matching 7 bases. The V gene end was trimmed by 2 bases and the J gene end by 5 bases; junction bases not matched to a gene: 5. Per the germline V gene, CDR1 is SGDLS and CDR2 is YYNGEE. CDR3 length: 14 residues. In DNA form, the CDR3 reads TGTGCCAGCAGCGTGGCGGGAGAGGGAGATACGCAGTATTTT. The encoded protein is CASSVAGEGDTQYF.

The CDR3 region is CASSPFGEGYGYTF. The CDR3 bases are TGTGCCAGTAGCCCATTCGGGGAGGGCTATGGCTACACCTTC. The chain uses TRBV19 and TRBJ1-2; D unclear. With 6 bases removed from V and 4 bases from J, the gap between germline ends came to 15 bases. Germline V gene sequence: CDR1 LNHDA, CDR2 SQIVND (reference sequence). The CDR3 spans 14 residues.

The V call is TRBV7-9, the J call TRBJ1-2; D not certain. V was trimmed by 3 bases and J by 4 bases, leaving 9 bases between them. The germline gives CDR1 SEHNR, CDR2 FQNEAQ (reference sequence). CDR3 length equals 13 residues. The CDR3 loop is CASSFSTAYGYTF. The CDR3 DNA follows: TGTGCCAGCAGCTTTTCGACGGCCTATGGCTACACCTTC.

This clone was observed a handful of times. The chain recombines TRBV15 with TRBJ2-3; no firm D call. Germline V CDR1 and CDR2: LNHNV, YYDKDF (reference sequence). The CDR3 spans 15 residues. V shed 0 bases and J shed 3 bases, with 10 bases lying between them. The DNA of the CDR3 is TGTGCCACCAGCAGAGATCTGGCCCTTACAGATACGCAGTATTTT. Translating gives CATSRDLALTDTQYF.

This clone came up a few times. The chain's CDR3 is CASSDRYEQYF. The CDR3 DNA reads TGTGCCAGCAGTGACCGCTACGAGCAGTACTTC. The gene calls are TRBV6-6 and TRBJ2-7, with D unclear. CDR1 MNHNY and CDR2 SVGAGI come from the germline V gene (reference sequence). The CDR3 contains 11 residues. V lost 5 bases and J 3 bases, leaving 5 bases between the germline ends.

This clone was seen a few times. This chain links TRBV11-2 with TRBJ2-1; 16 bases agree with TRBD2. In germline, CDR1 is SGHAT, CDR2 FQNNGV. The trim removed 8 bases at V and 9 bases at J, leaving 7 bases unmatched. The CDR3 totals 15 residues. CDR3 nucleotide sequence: TGTGCCAGCTCCGGGACTAGCGGGAGGGCCAGTGAGCAGTTCTTC. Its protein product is CASSGTSGRASEQFF.

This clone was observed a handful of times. The CDR3: CASSLARDLYYEQYF. CDR3 DNA sequence: TGTGCCAGCAGCTTAGCGCGCGACTTATACTACGAGCAGTACTTC. The V gene is TRBV7-8, the J gene TRBJ2-7, with D unclear. Trimming stripped 0 bases from V and 3 bases from J, with 12 bases between. The CDR3 is 15 residues long. Per germline, CDR1 SGHVS and CDR2 FQNEAQ.

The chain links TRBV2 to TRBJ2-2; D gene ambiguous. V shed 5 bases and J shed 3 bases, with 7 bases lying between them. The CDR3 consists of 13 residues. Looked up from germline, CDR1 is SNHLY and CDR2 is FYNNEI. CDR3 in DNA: TGTGCCAGCAGTCGGAGATACACCGGGGAGCTGTTTTTT. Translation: CASSRRYTGELFF.

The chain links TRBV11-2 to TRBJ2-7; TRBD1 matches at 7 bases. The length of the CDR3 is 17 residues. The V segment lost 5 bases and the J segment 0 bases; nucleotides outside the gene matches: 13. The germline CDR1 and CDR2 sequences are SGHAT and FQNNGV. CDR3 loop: CASSKTTGTASSYEQYF. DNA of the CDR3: TGTGCCAGCAGCAAAACCACCGGGACAGCGAGCTCCTACGAGCAGTACTTC. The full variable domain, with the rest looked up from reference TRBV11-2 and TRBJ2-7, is EAGVAQSPRYKIIEKRQSVAFWCNPISGHATLYWYQQILGQGPKLLIQFQNNGVVDDSQLPKDRFSAERLKGVDSTLKIQPAKLEDSAVYLCASSKTTGTASSYEQYFGPGTRLTVT.

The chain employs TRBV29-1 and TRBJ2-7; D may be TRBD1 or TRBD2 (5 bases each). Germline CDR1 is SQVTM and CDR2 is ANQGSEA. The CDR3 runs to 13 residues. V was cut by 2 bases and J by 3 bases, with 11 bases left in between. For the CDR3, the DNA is TGCAGCGTTGAATTGAGGGGTTACTACGAGCAGTACTTC. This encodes CSVELRGYYEQYF.

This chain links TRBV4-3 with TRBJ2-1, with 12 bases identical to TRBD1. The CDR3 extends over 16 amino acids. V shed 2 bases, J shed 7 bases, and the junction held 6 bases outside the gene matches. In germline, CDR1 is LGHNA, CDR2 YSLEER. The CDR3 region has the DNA TGCGCCAGCAGCCAAAAGAGGGGACAGGGGGCGAATGAGCAGTTCTTC. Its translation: CASSQKRGQGANEQFF.

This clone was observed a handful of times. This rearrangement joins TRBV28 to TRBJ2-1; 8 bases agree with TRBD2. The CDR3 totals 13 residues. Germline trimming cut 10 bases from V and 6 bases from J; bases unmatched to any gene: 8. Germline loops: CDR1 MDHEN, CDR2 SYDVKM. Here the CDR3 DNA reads TGTGCCACCTCCGGGACTAGATCCAATGAGCAGTTCTTC. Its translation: CATSGTRSNEQFF.

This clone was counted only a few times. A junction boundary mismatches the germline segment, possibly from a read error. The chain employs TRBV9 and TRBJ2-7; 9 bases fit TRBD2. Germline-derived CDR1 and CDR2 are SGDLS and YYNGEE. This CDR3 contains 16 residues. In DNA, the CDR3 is TGTGCCAGCAGCGCCCCGCGGCGGGAGGGCTCCCACGAGCAGTACTTC. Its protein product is CASSAPRREGSHEQYF. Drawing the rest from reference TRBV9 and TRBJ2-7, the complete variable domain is DSGVTQTPKHLITATGQRVTLRCSPRSGDLSVYWYQQSLDQGLQFLIQYYNGEERAKGNILERFSAQQFPDLHSELNLSSLELGDSALYFCASSAPRREGSHEQYFGPGTRLTVT.

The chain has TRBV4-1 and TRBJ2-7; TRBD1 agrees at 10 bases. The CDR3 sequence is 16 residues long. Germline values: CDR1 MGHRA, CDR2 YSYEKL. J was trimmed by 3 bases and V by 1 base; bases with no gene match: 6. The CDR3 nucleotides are TGCGCCAGCAGCCAAGGCCCCCGGACAGGGGGCTACGAGCAGTACTTC. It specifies CASSQGPRTGGYEQYF.

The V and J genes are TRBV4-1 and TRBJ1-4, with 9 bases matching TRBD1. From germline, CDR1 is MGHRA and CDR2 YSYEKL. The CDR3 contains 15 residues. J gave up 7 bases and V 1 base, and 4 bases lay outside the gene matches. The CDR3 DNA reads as TGCGCCAGCAGCCAAGTCGGACAGGGGCGTGAAAAACTGTTTTTT. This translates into CASSQVGQGREKLFF.

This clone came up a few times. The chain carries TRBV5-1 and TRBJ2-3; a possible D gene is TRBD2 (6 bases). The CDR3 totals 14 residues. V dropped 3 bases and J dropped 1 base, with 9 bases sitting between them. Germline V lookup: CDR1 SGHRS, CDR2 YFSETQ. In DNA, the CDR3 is TGCGCCAGCAGCTCCCCGGGGGGCACAGATACGCAGTATTTT. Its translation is CASSSPGGTDTQYF. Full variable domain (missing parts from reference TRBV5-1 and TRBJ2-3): KAGVTQTPRYLIKTRGQQVTLSCSPISGHRSVSWYQQTPGQGLQFLFEYFSETQRNKGNFPGRFSGRQFSNSRSEMNVSTLELGDSALYLCASSSPGGTDTQYFGPGTRLTVL.

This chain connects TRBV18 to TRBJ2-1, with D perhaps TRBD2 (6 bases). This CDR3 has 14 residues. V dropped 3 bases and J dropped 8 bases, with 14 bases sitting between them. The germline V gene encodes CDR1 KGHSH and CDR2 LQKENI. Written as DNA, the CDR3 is TGTGCCAGCTCACCGCAGGGAGGTCCGGATGAGCAGTTCTTC. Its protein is CASSPQGGPDEQFF. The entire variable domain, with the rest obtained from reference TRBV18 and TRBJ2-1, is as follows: NAGVMQNPRHLVRRRGQEARLRCSPMKGHSHVYWYRQLPEEGLKFMVYLQKENIIDESGMPKERFSAEFPKEGPSILRIQQVVRGDSAAYFCASSPQGGPDEQFFGPGTRLTVL.

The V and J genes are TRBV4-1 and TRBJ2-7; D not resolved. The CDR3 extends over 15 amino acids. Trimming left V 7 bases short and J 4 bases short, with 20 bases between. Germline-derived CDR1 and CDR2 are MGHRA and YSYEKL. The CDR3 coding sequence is TGCGCCAGCAAGGCAATAGGGCTACCTCAGTACGAGCAGTACTTC. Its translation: CASKAIGLPQYEQYF.

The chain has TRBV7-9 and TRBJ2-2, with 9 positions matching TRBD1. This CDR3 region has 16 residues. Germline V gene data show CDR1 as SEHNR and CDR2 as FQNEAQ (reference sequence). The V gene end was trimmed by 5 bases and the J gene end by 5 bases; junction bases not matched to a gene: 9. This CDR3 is CASSNIQGARTGELFF. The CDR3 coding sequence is TGTGCCAGCAGCAATATACAGGGGGCTCGTACCGGGGAGCTGTTTTTT.

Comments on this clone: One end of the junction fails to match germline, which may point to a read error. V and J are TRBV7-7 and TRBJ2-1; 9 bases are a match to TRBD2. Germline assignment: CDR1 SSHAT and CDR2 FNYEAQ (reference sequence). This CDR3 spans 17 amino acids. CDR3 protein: CASSLGYTAGGLTEQFF. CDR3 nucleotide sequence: TGTGCTAGCAGCTTAGGGTATACGGCGGGAGGGCTTACAGAGCAGTTCTTC.

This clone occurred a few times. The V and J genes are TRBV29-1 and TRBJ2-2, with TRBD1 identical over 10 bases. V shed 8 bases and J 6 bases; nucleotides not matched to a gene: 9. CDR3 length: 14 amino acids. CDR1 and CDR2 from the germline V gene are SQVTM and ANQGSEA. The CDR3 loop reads CSIPGQGTAGELFF. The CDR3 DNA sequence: TGCAGCATTCCGGGACAGGGGACGGCCGGGGAGCTGTTTTTT.

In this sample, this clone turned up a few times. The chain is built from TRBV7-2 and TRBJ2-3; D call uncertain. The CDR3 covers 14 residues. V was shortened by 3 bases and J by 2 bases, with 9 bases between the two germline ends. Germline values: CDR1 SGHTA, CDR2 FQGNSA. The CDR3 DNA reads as TGTGCCAGCAGCTTGACGCGGTTCACAGATACGCAGTATTTT. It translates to CASSLTRFTDTQYF.

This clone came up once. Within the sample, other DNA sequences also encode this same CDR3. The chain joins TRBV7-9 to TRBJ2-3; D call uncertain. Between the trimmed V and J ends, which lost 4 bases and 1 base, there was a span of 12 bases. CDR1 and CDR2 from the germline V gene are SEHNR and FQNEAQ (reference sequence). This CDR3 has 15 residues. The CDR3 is CASSSRSRRTDTQYF. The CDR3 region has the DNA TGTGCCAGCAGCTCCCGCTCACGTCGCACAGATACGCAGTATTTT.

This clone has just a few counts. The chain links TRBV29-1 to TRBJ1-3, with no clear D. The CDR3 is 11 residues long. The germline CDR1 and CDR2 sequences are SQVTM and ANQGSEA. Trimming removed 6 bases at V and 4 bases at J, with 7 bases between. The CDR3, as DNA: TGCAGCGTGACACAGGGAAACACCATATATTTT. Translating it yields CSVTQGNTIYF.